These T cell receptor beta chains were read from a single sample in a study of spatial heterogeneity in lung cancer. TCRdb re-analysed the 5' RACE reads in MiXCR, keeping a single row per CDR3 protein. The sample records 3,700 or so distinct CDR3 sequences, 8% being singletons. The specimen was lung tumor tissue, collected at surgery. These receptors were obtained from a male donor with early-stage non-small cell lung cancer. Each CDR3 is given with its conserved first and last residue. D genes are given only for firm matches. Not all rows give a size; the values are once, few, many and, for expanded clones, a class.

CDR3aa	CDR3nt	abundance	j_gene	len	d_gene	v_gene
CASSLAGTSGSEQYF	TGTGCCAGCAGCTTAGCCGGCACTAGCGGGAGCGAGCAGTACTTC	medium-sized	TRBJ2-7	15	TRBD2	TRBV7-8
CASSQDGTSGSYEQYF	TGTGCCAGCAGCCAAGATGGGACTAGCGGATCCTACGAGCAGTACTTC	NA	TRBJ2-7	16	NA	TRBV3-2
CASSSGVGYEQYF	TGTGCCAGCAGTTCGGGTGTGGGGTACGAGCAGTACTTC	medium-sized	TRBJ2-7	13	NA	TRBV12-3/TRBV12-4
CASSYGAGVVDTQYF	TGTGCCAGCAGTTACGGTGCGGGAGTGGTAGATACGCAGTATTTT	medium-sized	TRBJ2-3	15	TRBD2	TRBV6-5
CASSLRSGSYLTDTQYF	TGTGCCAGCAGTCTCCGAAGCGGGAGCTATCTCACAGATACGCAGTATTTT	NA	TRBJ2-3	17	TRBD2	TRBV6-1
CASSRQVQNNEKLFF	TGTGCCAGCAGTCGACAGGTTCAAAATAATGAAAAACTGTTTTTT	medium-sized	TRBJ1-4	15	NA	TRBV13
CASSQSPGQKNEKLFF	TGCGCCAGCAGCCAGTCCCCGGGACAAAAAAATGAAAAACTGTTTTTT	medium-sized	TRBJ1-4	16	NA	TRBV4-1
CASSRSSFAGELFF	TGTGCCAGCAGCCGCTCTAGCTTTGCCGGGGAGCTGTTTTTT	few	TRBJ2-2	14	NA	TRBV3-1
CASSRDRANEKLFF	TGTGCCAGCAGCCGGGACAGGGCGAATGAAAAACTGTTTTTT	medium-sized	TRBJ1-4	14	TRBD1	TRBV4-2
CSARGPSSYNEQFF	TGCAGTGCCCGTGGTCCTAGCTCCTACAATGAGCAGTTCTTC	many	TRBJ2-1	14	NA	TRBV20-1
CASSQGHRGGQPQHF	TGTGCCAGCAGCCAAGGTCACAGGGGTGGTCAGCCCCAGCATTTT	medium-sized	TRBJ1-5	15	TRBD1	TRBV3-1
CSSRQGAGELFF	TGCAGTTCTAGACAGGGGGCCGGGGAGCTGTTTTTT	NA	TRBJ2-2	12	TRBD1	TRBV20-1
CASSDTNSGQQYF	TGTGCCAGCAGCGATACTAACTCGGGACAGCAGTACTTC	NA	TRBJ2-7	13	NA	TRBV27
CASSLGQGRYEQYF	TGCGCCAGCAGCCTTGGACAGGGGAGGTACGAGCAGTACTTC	medium-sized	TRBJ2-7	14	TRBD1	TRBV5-1
CASSPTGTDGNTIYF	TGTGCCAGCAGTCCTACAGGGACGGATGGAAACACCATATATTTT	medium-sized	TRBJ1-3	15	NA	TRBV6-5
CASSSGTGTTNTGELFF	TGCGCCAGCAGCTCTGGAACCGGGACAACGAACACCGGGGAGCTGTTTTTT	medium-sized	TRBJ2-2	17	NA	TRBV5-1
CASSRGPGETQYF	TGTGCCAGCAGTAGAGGGCCGGGAGAGACCCAGTACTTC	medium-sized	TRBJ2-5	13	NA	TRBV27
CAWSPWGNYNEQFF	TGTGCCTGGAGTCCGTGGGGCAACTACAATGAGCAGTTCTTC	few	TRBJ2-1	14	NA	TRBV30
CASSQVRPSGRAGAQFF	TGCGCCAGCAGCCAAGTCCGACCTAGCGGGAGGGCCGGTGCGCAGTTCTTC	medium-sized	TRBJ2-1	17	TRBD2	TRBV4-3
CSADSRGYRYGYTF	TGCAGTGCTGATTCCAGGGGTTATCGCTATGGCTACACCTTC	medium-sized	TRBJ1-2	14	NA	TRBV20-1
CASSLGGSMETQYF	TGTGCCAGCAGCTTAGGGGGAAGCATGGAGACCCAGTACTTC	NA	TRBJ2-5	14	NA	TRBV7-8
CASSFRDSDNEQFF	TGTGCCAGCAGCTTCCGGGACTCCGACAATGAGCAGTTCTTC	NA	TRBJ2-1	14	NA	TRBV9
CASSQDGTENNEQFF	TGTGCCAGCAGCCAAGACGGGACAGAAAACAATGAGCAGTTCTTC	medium-sized	TRBJ2-1	15	TRBD1	TRBV4-2
CASSIGGSGGNQPQHF	TGTGCCAGTAGTATAGGGGGGAGTGGGGGCAATCAGCCCCAGCATTTT	many	TRBJ1-5	16	NA	TRBV19
CASSLFSGTTGELFF	TGTGCCAGCAGTTTATTCTCCGGAACCACCGGGGAGCTGTTTTTT	medium-sized	TRBJ2-2	15	NA	TRBV27
CASITDSPGGYTF	TGTGCCAGCATTACAGACTCCCCGGGCGGCTACACCTTC	medium-sized	TRBJ1-2	13	NA	TRBV28
CASRGTGNTGELFF	TGTGCCAGCAGGGGGACAGGGAACACCGGGGAGCTGTTTTTT	medium-sized	TRBJ2-2	14	TRBD1	TRBV12-3/TRBV12-4
CAGYEKGIAYGYTF	TGTGCCGGATATGAAAAGGGAATAGCCTATGGCTACACCTTC	medium-sized	TRBJ1-2	14	NA	TRBV2
CSARTNRGNNEQFF	TGCAGTGCTAGAACTAACAGGGGCAACAATGAGCAGTTCTTC	NA	TRBJ2-1	14	TRBD1	TRBV20-1
CASSVRTEAYGYTF	TGTGCCAGCAGTGTCAGGACGGAAGCCTATGGCTACACCTTC	medium-sized	TRBJ1-2	14	NA	TRBV2
CASSPIGNLYNEQFF	TGTGCCAGCTCCCCGATTGGTAATCTTTACAATGAGCAGTTCTTC	medium-sized	TRBJ2-1	15	NA	TRBV18
CSARAGTSSSPLHF	TGCAGTGCTAGGGCCGGGACATCAAGTTCACCCCTCCACTTT	medium-sized	TRBJ1-6	14	NA	TRBV20-1
CASSDQETQYF	TGTGCCAGCAGTGACCAAGAGACCCAGTACTTC	medium-sized	TRBJ2-5	11	NA	TRBV6-1
CASMVKIGNEQFF	TGTGCCAGCATGGTAAAGATAGGGAATGAGCAGTTCTTC	medium-sized	TRBJ2-1	13	NA	TRBV6-5
CASRAESHSYNEQFF	TGTGCCAGTAGGGCAGAATCACACTCCTACAATGAGCAGTTCTTC	medium-sized	TRBJ2-1	15	NA	TRBV19
CASSRTSGTINEQFF	TGTGCCAGCAGCCGGACTAGCGGGACCATTAATGAGCAGTTCTTC	medium-sized	TRBJ2-1	15	TRBD2	TRBV3-1
CASSQAAGPGETQYF	TGTGCCAGCAGCCAAGCGGCAGGCCCCGGAGAGACCCAGTACTTC	NA	TRBJ2-5	15	NA	TRBV3-1
CSARFRSGLTYNEQFF	TGCAGTGCTAGATTCCGTTCCGGACTGACTTACAATGAGCAGTTCTTC	medium-sized	TRBJ2-1	16	NA	TRBV20-1
CASSIATAYGYTF	TGTGCCAGTAGTATAGCGACGGCCTATGGCTACACCTTC	large	TRBJ1-2	13	NA	TRBV19
CASSLIPGRGQLLDTQYF	TGTGCCAGCAGTTTAATCCCCGGGCGTGGGCAGCTTTTGGATACGCAGTATTTT	NA	TRBJ2-3	18	NA	TRBV27
CASSPGDKKAEAFF	TGTGCCAGCAGTCCAGGGGACAAGAAGGCTGAAGCTTTCTTT	medium-sized	TRBJ1-1	14	NA	TRBV6-5
CASSIRGGLSASGANVLTF	TGTGCCAGCAGCATTCGGGGGGGCCTGTCGGCCTCTGGGGCCAACGTCCTGACTTTC	medium-sized	TRBJ2-6	19	TRBD2	TRBV11-2
CASTPDRSSPLHF	TGTGCCAGCACCCCTGATAGGAGTTCACCCCTCCACTTT	medium-sized	TRBJ1-6	13	NA	TRBV12-3/TRBV12-4
CSVPGHYNEQFF	TGCAGTGTCCCGGGCCACTACAATGAGCAGTTCTTC	many	TRBJ2-1	12	NA	TRBV20-1
CASSQSRWSNYGYTF	TGCGCCAGCAGCCAATCACGGTGGTCTAACTATGGCTACACCTTC	medium-sized	TRBJ1-2	15	NA	TRBV4-1
CASSYQSSGGNEQFF	TGTGCCAGCAGTTACCAGTCTAGCGGGGGCAATGAGCAGTTCTTC	medium-sized	TRBJ2-1	15	TRBD2	TRBV6-6